Shown below are 9 T cell receptor beta chains from a single sample sequenced in a study of CD8+CD57+ T cells in acquired aplastic anemia. TCR beta VDJ combinations and CDR3 sequences were profiled from genomic DNA. TCRdb re-derived calls from the reads in MiXCR, one entry per CDR3 protein. This table holds about 190,000 distinct CDR3 sequences, roughly half found once. The source material was sorted CD4+, CD8+, or CD8+CD57+ T cells (not recorded which) from PBMCs. Every receptor here comes from a human donor in good health, serving as a control.

This clonotype was found a few times. V and J are TRBV29-1 and TRBJ2-7; D unresolved. The CDR3 is 12 residues long. Germline V lookup: CDR1 SQVTM, CDR2 ANQGSEA. The V and J ends lost 2 bases and 7 bases respectively, with 12 bases between them. The CDR3 protein is CSVESRPQEQYF. CDR3 bases: TGCAGCGTTGAATCGCGACCTCAGGAGCAGTACTTC.

This clonotype was seen ten or more times. This chain joins TRBV7-9 and TRBJ2-7; D gene ambiguous. Germline values: CDR1 SEHNR, CDR2 FQNEAQ (reference sequence). The CDR3 runs to 9 residues. V was pared by 8 bases and J by 3 bases, with 2 bases between. For the CDR3, the DNA is TGTGCCAGCGGCTACGAGCAGTACTTC. It codes for CASGYEQYF.

This clonotype was found many times. This sequence joins TRBV5-1 and TRBJ2-5, with TRBD2 identical over 9 bases. CDR1 and CDR2 from the germline V gene are SGHRS and YFSETQ. V lost 3 bases to trimming and J lost 2 bases; unmatched junction nucleotides: 5. The length of the CDR3 is 15 residues. CDR3 protein: CASSSRLAGQETQYF. CDR3 bases: TGCGCCAGCAGCTCCCGGCTAGCGGGGCAAGAGACCCAGTACTTC.

This clonotype showed up just once. The J gene is TRBJ1-2, the V gene TRBV15; 9 bases fit TRBD1. The trim removed 1 base at V and 2 bases at J, leaving 5 bases unmatched. Germline V gives CDR1 LNHNV, CDR2 YYDKDF (reference sequence). The CDR3 covers 16 residues. This chain's CDR3 is CATSRGTGDGNYGYTF. The CDR3 bases are TGTGCCACCAGCAGAGGGACAGGGGACGGCAACTATGGCTACACCTTC.

Comment on this clonotype: An end of the junction does not agree with germline; a read error may underlie this. This CDR3 reads CASSEGTGWNEAFF. The CDR3, as DNA: TGTGCCAGCAGCGAGGGGACAGGGTGGAATGAAGCCTTCTTT. The chain employs TRBV7-9 and TRBJ1-1, with 9 bases matching TRBD1. CDR1 and CDR2 (germline): SEHNR, FQNEAQ (reference sequence). CDR3 size: 14 residues. Drawing the rest from reference TRBV7-9 and TRBJ1-1, the complete variable domain is DTGVSQNPRHKITKRGQNVTFRCDPISEHNRLYWYRQTLGQGPEFLTYFQNEAQLEKSRLLSDRFSAERPKGSFSTLEIQRTEQGDSAMYLCASSEGTGWNEAFFGQGTRLTVV.

Ten or more counts support this clonotype. The V gene is TRBV10-3, the J gene TRBJ1-2, with 7 nucleotides matching TRBD1. CDR3 length: 14 amino acids. J lost 0 bases, V lost 5 bases, and 3 bases had no gene match. Germline V gene lookup returns CDR1 ENHRY and CDR2 SYGVKD. CDR3 sequence (DNA): TGTGCCATCAGTAACAGGGGAACTAACTATGGCTACACCTTC. It codes for CAISNRGTNYGYTF.

The rearrangement links TRBV25-1 to TRBJ1-5, with 9 bases identical to TRBD1. There are 19 residues in the CDR3. Germline V lookup: CDR1 MGHDK, CDR2 SYGVNS. V lost 5 bases, J lost 1 base, and 15 bases stayed unmatched. For the CDR3, the DNA is TGTGCCAGCAGTTTATGGACAGGGGAGAGGGGTGGAAGCAATCAGCCCCAGCATTTT. Protein product: CASSLWTGERGGSNQPQHF.

This clonotype was counted at least ten times. The chain couples TRBV27 to TRBJ1-5; 9 nucleotides agree with TRBD1. In germline, CDR1 is MNHEY, CDR2 SMNVEV (reference sequence). The CDR3 is 15 amino acids. V gave up 5 bases and J gave up 1 base; unmatched junction bases: 3. CDR3 nucleotide sequence: TGTGCCAGCAGTGTCGACAGGGGGAGCAATCAGCCCCAGCATTTT. It codes for CASSVDRGSNQPQHF.

About this clonotype: Mismatch with germline at one junction end may stem from a read error. J is TRBJ1-1 and V is TRBV7-2; D might be TRBD1 (5 bases). This CDR3 contains 13 residues. Germline loops: CDR1 SGHTA, CDR2 FQGNSA. In DNA form, the CDR3 reads TGTGCCAGCAGCCTGGACTGGGGCGCCGAATTGATCTTT. Translating gives CASSLDWGAELIF.